Listed here are 24 T cell receptor beta chains from one sample, sequenced in a study of human thymus T cells. The data were produced by immunoSEQ multiplex PCR, yet TCRdb's version contains in-frame clones alone and is incomplete. This table has roughly 120,000 clones, about 95% appearing once. Corrective cardiac operations yielded the resected thymus tissue. Sequenced: thymus tissue. The source of these receptors is a boy younger than two with a congenital heart defect but otherwise immunologically healthy.

This chain links TRBV7-2 with TRBJ1-5; possibly TRBD1 for D (5 bases). CDR1 and CDR2 from the germline V gene are SGHTA and FQGNSA. V lost 7 bases and J 2 bases, leaving 15 bases between the germline ends. The CDR3 contains 15 residues. The CDR3 sequence: CASIQSGGCNQPQHF. The CDR3 DNA is TGTGCCAGCATTCAATCTGGGGGGTGCAATCAGCCCCAGCATTTT.

The gene calls are TRBV2 and TRBJ1-3; weak D call: TRBD1 (6 bases). The CDR3 sequence is 15 residues long. With 3 bases removed from V and 2 bases from J, the gap between germline ends came to 11 bases. Germline CDR1 reads SNHLY; CDR2 reads FYNNEI. CDR3 residues: CASSDRTGPGNTIYF. The CDR3 DNA reads TGTGCCAGCAGTGATCGAACAGGGCCTGGAAACACCATATATTTT.

This clone was picked up one time. The rearrangement links TRBV5-6 to TRBJ1-2; tentatively, D is TRBD1 (6 bases). This CDR3 is built from 15 residues. Between the trimmed V and J ends, which lost 3 bases and 8 bases, there was a span of 20 bases. Germline lookup yields CDR1 SGHDT and CDR2 YYEEEE. The CDR3 region is CASSCRDKYILGYTF. The CDR3, as DNA: TGTGCCAGCAGCTGCCGGGACAAGTACATCTTGGGCTACACCTTC.

The chain combines TRBV5-4 with TRBJ1-2; D is perhaps TRBD1 (6 bases). Germline-derived CDR1 and CDR2 are SGHNT and YYREEE (reference sequence). CDR3 length: 13 amino acids. Trimming pared 1 base from V and 6 bases from J, leaving 10 bases between. As DNA, the CDR3 is TGTGCCAGCAGCTTGTCAGGGGCCAATGGCTACACCTTC. Its translation: CASSLSGANGYTF.

The chain has TRBV27 and TRBJ2-7; the D gene is possibly TRBD2 (5 bases). Germline V gene sequence: CDR1 MNHEY, CDR2 SMNVEV (reference sequence). V was trimmed by 8 bases and J by 5 bases, leaving 25 bases between them. The CDR3 loop spans 16 amino acids. CDR3 loop: CASRLTAGVIGNEQYF. The CDR3 coding sequence is TGTGCCAGCCGACTAACCGCAGGAGTGATCGGGAACGAGCAGTACTTC.

The V and J genes are TRBV6-4 and TRBJ2-7; 8 bases align to TRBD2. Germline V gene sequence: CDR1 MRHNA, CDR2 SNTAGT. V gave up 7 bases and J gave up 5 bases; unmatched junction bases: 7. CDR3 length: 13 amino acids. CDR3 sequence: CASNGGGPDEQYF. Written as DNA, the CDR3 is TGTGCCAGCAACGGGGGGGGCCCAGACGAGCAGTACTTC.

V usage is TRBV5-4 and J usage is TRBJ2-2; TRBD2 aligns across 9 bases. The CDR3 sequence is 16 residues long. V shed 4 bases, J shed 1 base, and the junction held 5 bases outside the gene matches. Germline V gives CDR1 SGHNT, CDR2 YYREEE (reference sequence). CDR3: CASSLSGGQNTGELFF. CDR3 nucleotides: TGTGCCAGCAGCCTTAGCGGGGGTCAGAACACCGGGGAGCTGTTTTTT.

This chain uses TRBV9 with TRBJ2-3; the match to TRBD2 covers 8 bases. Germline CDR1 reads SGDLS; CDR2 reads YYNGEE. The CDR3 runs 15 residues. V shed 6 bases, J shed 4 bases, and the junction held 10 bases outside the gene matches. As DNA, the CDR3 is TGTGCCAGCAACCTAGCCGGGGGGGTCTCAGATACGCAGTATTTT. This codes for CASNLAGGVSDTQYF.

The chain couples TRBV28 to TRBJ2-1; the match to TRBD1 covers 9 bases. V trimming: 4 bases; J trimming: 8 bases; junction bases outside the gene matches: 12. The CDR3 contains 16 residues. Germline V gene data show CDR1 as MDHEN and CDR2 as SYDVKM. The CDR3 sequence is CASSSPDRGSRDEQFF. CDR3 in DNA: TGTGCCAGCAGTTCACCGGACAGGGGAAGTAGGGATGAGCAGTTCTTC.

V and J are TRBV28 and TRBJ1-2, with 8 bases aligning to TRBD1. After removal of 1 base from V and 5 bases from J, the junction contained 9 bases not matched to a gene. Per germline, CDR1 MDHEN and CDR2 SYDVKM. This CDR3 is built from 16 residues. Here the CDR3 reads CASSLYRHRGEYGYTF. DNA of the CDR3: TGTGCCAGCAGTTTATATAGACACAGGGGGGAATATGGCTACACCTTC.

This sequence joins TRBV23-1 and TRBJ1-5; TRBD1 aligns across 8 bases. TRBV23-1 is classed as an ORF, of uncertain function. The CDR3 is made up of 19 amino acids. With 0 bases clipped from V and 6 bases from J, the junction kept 16 bases outside the gene matches. The CDR3 DNA reads TGCGCCAGCAGTCAATCGATAGATTTCGGCCCAGGGGGCGGTCAGCCCCAGCATTTT. Amino acids: CASSQSIDFGPGGGQPQHF.

The chain uses TRBV6-5 and TRBJ1-2; TRBD1 matches at 8 bases. The CDR3 extends over 15 amino acids. The germline V gene encodes CDR1 MNHEY and CDR2 SVGAGI. V trimming: 4 bases; J trimming: 3 bases; junction bases outside the gene matches: 7. In nucleotides, the CDR3 is TGTGCCAGCAGTTTCGGGACAGGCCACCACTATGGCTACACCTTC. Encoded protein: CASSFGTGHHYGYTF.

The V call is TRBV30, the J call TRBJ1-3, with D perhaps TRBD1 (5 bases). The CDR3 has 13 amino acids. V dropped 2 bases and J dropped 8 bases, with 13 bases sitting between them. CDR1 is GTSNPN, CDR2 SVGIG, per germline (reference sequence). The CDR3 loop is CAWSSAAGDTIYF. The CDR3 DNA reads TGTGCCTGGAGTAGCGCGGCGGGGGACACCATATATTTT.

The chain joins TRBV15 to TRBJ1-6, with D maybe TRBD1 (5 bases). In germline, CDR1 is LNHNV, CDR2 YYDKDF (reference sequence). V shed 0 bases and J shed 4 bases, with 19 bases lying between them. This CDR3 spans 19 amino acids. The CDR3 reads CATSRDPGPPPGYNSPLHF. For the CDR3, the DNA is TGTGCCACCAGCAGAGATCCGGGGCCTCCCCCGGGATATAATTCACCCCTCCACTTT.

The V call is TRBV7-8, the J call TRBJ1-5, with 11 nucleotides matching TRBD1. The CDR3 is 18 residues long. Germline assignment: CDR1 SGHVS and CDR2 FQNEAQ. Trimming at V came to 1 base and at J to 1 base, leaving 6 bases not matched to a gene. CDR3 DNA: TGTGCCAGCAGCTTAGGGGGACAGGGGGAAGTAAGCAATCAGCCCCAGCATTTT. It is translated as CASSLGGQGEVSNQPQHF.

The rearrangement uses TRBV5-1 and TRBJ2-7, with unresolved D. Germline CDR1 is SGHRS and CDR2 is YFSETQ. This CDR3 region has 15 residues. Trimming removed 4 bases from V and 0 bases from J, with 14 bases in between. DNA of the CDR3: TGCGCCAGCAGCATGATTGGGATCGGCTCCTACGAGCAGTACTTC. Translated, it gives CASSMIGIGSYEQYF.

This sequence joins TRBV27 and TRBJ1-6, with TRBD1 matching 7 bases. The germline V gene encodes CDR1 MNHEY and CDR2 SMNVEV (reference sequence). The CDR3 is 14 amino acids. V lost 5 bases, J lost 8 bases, and 6 bases stayed unmatched. The CDR3 loop reads CASSRSGGDSPLHF. The CDR3 nucleotides are TGTGCCAGCAGTAGGTCAGGGGGTGATTCACCCCTCCACTTT.

The rearrangement joins TRBV15 to TRBJ2-2; 10 bases align to TRBD2. V shed 2 bases, J shed 0 bases, and the junction held 6 bases outside the gene matches. This CDR3 spans 18 amino acids. The germline CDR1 and CDR2 sequences are LNHNV and YYDKDF (reference sequence). The CDR3 loop is CATSRWQLAGANTGELFF. CDR3 bases: TGTGCCACCAGCAGATGGCAGCTAGCGGGGGCGAACACCGGGGAGCTGTTTTTT.

The chain links TRBV6-1 to TRBJ1-4, with no clear D. CDR1 is MNHNS, CDR2 SASEGT, per germline. The CDR3 is 18 residues long. V shed 2 bases and J shed 2 bases, with 18 bases lying between them. The CDR3 loop reads CASSERAGAGSTNEKLFF. The CDR3 DNA reads as TGTGCCAGCAGTGAACGGGCAGGCGCTGGCTCTACTAATGAAAAACTGTTTTTT.

CDR3 sequence reads: CASSLPRWGLADTQYF. CDR3 coding DNA: TGTGCCAGCAGCTTACCTCGGTGGGGCCTCGCAGATACGCAGTATTTT. The chain is built from TRBV7-9 and TRBJ2-3, with a tentative D call TRBD1 (5 bases). The CDR3 is made up of 16 amino acids. V was pared by 2 bases and J by 4 bases, with 16 bases between. Germline V gene data show CDR1 as SEHNR and CDR2 as FQNEAQ (reference sequence). The whole variable domain, filled in from reference TRBV7-9 and TRBJ2-3, reads DTGVSQNPRHKITKRGQNVTFRCDPISEHNRLYWYRQTLGQGPEFLTYFQNEAQLEKSRLLSDRFSAERPKGSFSTLEIQRTEQGDSAMYLCASSLPRWGLADTQYFGPGTRLTVL.

CDR3 loop: CASSFPGTSSSTDTQYF. In DNA, the CDR3 is TGTGCCAGCAGTTTCCCCGGGACTAGTTCAAGCACAGATACGCAGTATTTT. The rearrangement links TRBV28 to TRBJ2-3; TRBD2 matches 8 bases. Germline CDR1 reads MDHEN; CDR2 reads SYDVKM. This CDR3 region has 17 residues. V shed 3 bases, J shed 0 bases, and the junction held 8 bases outside the gene matches.

The chain uses TRBV11-2 and TRBJ2-3, with D maybe TRBD2 (6 bases). V was shortened by 1 base and J by 4 bases, with 12 bases between the two germline ends. CDR3 length equals 15 residues. Germline V gene lookup returns CDR1 SGHAT and CDR2 FQNNGV. CDR3 bases: TGTGCCAGCAGCTTAGTGCGGGGCGCCCCAGATACGCAGTATTTT. Its translation: CASSLVRGAPDTQYF.

A single count supports this clone. The rearrangement uses TRBV28 and TRBJ1-5, with D maybe TRBD1 (6 bases). V dropped 3 bases and J dropped 7 bases, with 19 bases sitting between them. CDR3 length: 16 residues. The germline V gene encodes CDR1 MDHEN and CDR2 SYDVKM. CDR3: CASSFPEIGRGQPQHF. CDR3 DNA sequence: TGTGCCAGCAGTTTCCCTGAGATAGGGAGGGGGCAGCCCCAGCATTTT. Full variable domain (outside the CDR3, taken from reference TRBV28 and TRBJ1-5): DVKVTQSSRYLVKRTGEKVFLECVQDMDHENMFWYRQDPGLGLRLIYFSYDVKMKEKGDIPEGYSVSREKKERFSLILESASTNQTSMYLCASSFPEIGRGQPQHFGDGTRLSIL.

The chain has TRBV6-1 and TRBJ2-3; 11 nucleotides agree with TRBD2. Trimming at V came to 4 bases and at J to 4 bases, leaving 10 bases not matched to a gene. The CDR3 sequence is 17 residues long. Germline V gene data show CDR1 as MNHNS and CDR2 as SASEGT. The CDR3 here is CASSVKSGTSGADTQYF. As DNA, the CDR3 is TGTGCCAGCAGTGTAAAGTCCGGGACTAGCGGTGCAGATACGCAGTATTTT.